Each of the 6 T cell receptor beta chains below was sequenced from the same sample in a study of T cell changes during pregnancy in multiple sclerosis. TCRdb's copy holds only in-frame clones and misses some; the assay was immunoSEQ multiplex PCR. Among some 20,000 clones, around nine tenths were seen once, and the ten largest hold 15% to 20%. Specimen: CD8+ T cells from peripheral blood mononuclear cells, collected after pregnancy. Receptor source: a female donor in good health, enrolled as a control in a pregnancy study.

The chain combines TRBV9 with TRBJ2-2; D ambiguous. V shed 0 bases and J shed 3 bases, with 3 bases lying between them. CDR1 is SGDLS, CDR2 YYNGEE, per germline. The CDR3 length is 13 residues. Here the CDR3 DNA reads TGTGCCAGCAGCGTAGGCGACACCGGGGAGCTGTTTTTT. This gives the protein CASSVGDTGELFF.

The V gene is TRBV18, the J gene TRBJ1-2, with D perhaps matching TRBD1 (6 bases). Trimming left V 0 bases short and J 3 bases short, with 17 bases between. This CDR3 comprises 17 residues. CDR1 is KGHSH and CDR2 is LQKENI in the germline V gene. CDR3 sequence reads: CASSPPVEQGVDYGYTF. DNA for the CDR3: TGTGCCAGCTCACCACCGGTCGAACAGGGTGTGGACTATGGCTACACCTTC.

This clone appeared a few times. V is TRBV11-2 and J is TRBJ1-1; a weak D match, TRBD1 (5 bases). V was pared by 5 bases and J by 4 bases, with 11 bases between. From germline, CDR1 is SGHAT and CDR2 FQNNGV. The CDR3 sequence is 13 residues long. For the CDR3, the DNA is TGTGCCAGCAGCCAGGGAGGGCCCACTGAAGCTTTCTTT. Amino acid sequence: CASSQGGPTEAFF.

The chain combines TRBV29-1 with TRBJ1-2; 7 bases map to TRBD1. The CDR3 consists of 14 residues. The V segment lost 0 bases and the J segment 4 bases; nucleotides outside the gene matches: 5. CDR1 SQVTM and CDR2 ANQGSEA come from the germline V gene. CDR3 loop: CSVEDEQGSYGYTF. The CDR3, as DNA: TGCAGCGTTGAAGATGAACAGGGGAGCTATGGCTACACCTTC.

This clone was seen a handful of times. The V gene is TRBV27, the J gene TRBJ2-3; 11 bases fit TRBD2. Germline CDR1 reads MNHEY; CDR2 reads SMNVEV (reference sequence). V trimming: 7 bases; J trimming: 3 bases; junction bases outside the gene matches: 12. This CDR3 comprises 17 residues. For the CDR3, the DNA is TGTGCCAGCAAGTCAGGGGGGGGACTAGCGGATACAGATACGCAGTATTTT. Its translation: CASKSGGGLADTDTQYF.

There are a few counts of this clone. The rearrangement joins TRBV27 to TRBJ2-1; D remains unclear. V lost 4 bases and J 15 bases, leaving 13 bases between the germline ends. From germline, CDR1 is MNHEY and CDR2 SMNVEV (reference sequence). This CDR3 has 11 amino acids. CDR3 coding DNA: TGTGCCAGCAGTTCGTCCCCACAGTGGTTCTTC. Translated: CASSSSPQWFF.